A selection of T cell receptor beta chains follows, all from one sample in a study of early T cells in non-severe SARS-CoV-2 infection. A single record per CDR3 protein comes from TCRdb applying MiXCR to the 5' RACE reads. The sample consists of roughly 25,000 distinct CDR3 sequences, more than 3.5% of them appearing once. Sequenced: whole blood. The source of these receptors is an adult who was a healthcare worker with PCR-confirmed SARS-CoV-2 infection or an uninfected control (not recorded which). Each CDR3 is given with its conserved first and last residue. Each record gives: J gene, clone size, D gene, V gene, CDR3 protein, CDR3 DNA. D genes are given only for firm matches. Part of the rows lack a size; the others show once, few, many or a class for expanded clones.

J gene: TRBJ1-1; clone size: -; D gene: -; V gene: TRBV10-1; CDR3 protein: CASTKGGDTQGMSPTEAFF; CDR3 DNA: TGCGCCAGCACTAAGGGAGGGGATACACAGGGAATGTCTCCCACTGAAGCTTTCTTT
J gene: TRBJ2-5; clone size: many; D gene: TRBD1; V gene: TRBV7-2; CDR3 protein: CASSPRQGAETQYF; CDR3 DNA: TGTGCCAGCAGCCCTAGACAGGGGGCAGAGACCCAGTACTTC
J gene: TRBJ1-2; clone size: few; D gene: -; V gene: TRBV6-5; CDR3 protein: CASSYSAGAYGYTF; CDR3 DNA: TGTGCCAGCAGTTACTCAGCAGGGGCCTATGGCTACACCTTC
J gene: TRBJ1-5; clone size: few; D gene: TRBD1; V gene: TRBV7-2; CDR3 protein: CASSQGTGRINQPQHF; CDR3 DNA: TGTGCCAGCAGCCAAGGGACAGGGAGGATCAATCAGCCCCAGCATTTT
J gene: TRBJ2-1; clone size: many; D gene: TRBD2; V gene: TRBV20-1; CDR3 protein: CSARIPAGGLDEQFF; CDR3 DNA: TGCAGTGCTAGAATCCCTGCGGGGGGCTTAGATGAGCAGTTCTTC
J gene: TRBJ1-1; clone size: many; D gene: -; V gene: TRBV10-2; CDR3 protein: CASRGGTEAFF; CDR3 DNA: TGCGCCAGCAGAGGAGGGACTGAAGCTTTCTTT
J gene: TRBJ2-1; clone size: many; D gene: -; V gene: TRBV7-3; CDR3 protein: CASSRKPGNEQFF; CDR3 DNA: TGTGCCAGCAGCCGAAAGCCTGGGAATGAGCAGTTCTTC
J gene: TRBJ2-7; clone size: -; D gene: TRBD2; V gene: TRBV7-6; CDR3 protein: CASSLGASGGQILYEQYF; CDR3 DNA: TGTGCCAGCAGCTTGGGGGCTAGCGGGGGCCAGATACTCTACGAGCAGTACTTC
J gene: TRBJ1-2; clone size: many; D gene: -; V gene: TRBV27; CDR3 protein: CASKESDQRLSYGYTF; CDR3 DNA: TGTGCCAGCAAAGAGTCGGACCAGAGACTGTCCTATGGCTACACCTTC
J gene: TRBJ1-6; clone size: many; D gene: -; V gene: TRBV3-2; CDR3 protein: CASSLRTGRSDNSPLHF; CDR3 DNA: TGTGCCAGCAGCCTTCGGACAGGGCGTAGTGATAATTCACCCCTCCACTTT
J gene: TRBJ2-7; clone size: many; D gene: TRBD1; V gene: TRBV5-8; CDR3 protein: CASSGTGGAEEQYF; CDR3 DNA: TGTGCCAGCAGCGGGACAGGGGGAGCGGAAGAGCAGTACTTC
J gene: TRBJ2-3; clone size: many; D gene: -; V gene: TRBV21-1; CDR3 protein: CASSKEDPTRDTQYF; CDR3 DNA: TGTGCCAGCAGCAAAGAGGACCCTACTCGGGATACGCAGTATTTT
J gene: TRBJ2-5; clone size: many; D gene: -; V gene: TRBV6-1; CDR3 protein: CASSESGIPGWRAGEETQYF; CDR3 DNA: TGTGCCAGCAGTGAATCGGGAATCCCGGGATGGAGAGCAGGAGAAGAGACCCAGTACTTC
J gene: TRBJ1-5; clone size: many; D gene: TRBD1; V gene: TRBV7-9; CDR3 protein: CASSFDPPWDSLSNQPQHF; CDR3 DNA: TGTGCCAGCAGCTTCGACCCCCCTTGGGACAGCCTTAGCAATCAGCCCCAGCATTTT
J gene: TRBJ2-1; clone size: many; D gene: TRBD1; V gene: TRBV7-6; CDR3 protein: CASSPRQGSGSYNEQFF; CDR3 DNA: TGTGCCAGCAGCCCAAGACAGGGGTCCGGCTCCTACAATGAGCAGTTCTTC
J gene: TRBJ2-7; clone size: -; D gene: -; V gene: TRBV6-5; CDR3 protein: CASSYSILGAYEQYF; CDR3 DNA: TGTGCCAGCAGTTACTCGATCTTGGGGGCCTACGAGCAGTACTTC
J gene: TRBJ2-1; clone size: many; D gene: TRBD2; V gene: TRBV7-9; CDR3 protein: CASSHGGNQRGSYNEQFF; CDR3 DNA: TGTGCCAGCAGTCACGGGGGGAACCAAAGAGGCTCCTACAATGAGCAGTTCTTC
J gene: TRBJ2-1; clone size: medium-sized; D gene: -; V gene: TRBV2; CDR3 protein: CASSVQSPGLDEDEQFF; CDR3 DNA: TGTGCCAGCAGTGTACAGTCACCGGGACTTGACGAGGATGAGCAGTTCTTC
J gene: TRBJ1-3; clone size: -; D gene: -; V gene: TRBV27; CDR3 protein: CASSLYGLPGNTIYF; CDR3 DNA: TGTGCCAGCAGTTTATACGGGCTTCCTGGAAACACCATATATTTT
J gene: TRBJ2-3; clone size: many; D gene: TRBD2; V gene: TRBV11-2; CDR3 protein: CASSFLGLAGGGDTQYF; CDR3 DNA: TGTGCCAGCAGCTTTCTGGGACTAGCGGGGGGAGGAGATACGCAGTATTTT
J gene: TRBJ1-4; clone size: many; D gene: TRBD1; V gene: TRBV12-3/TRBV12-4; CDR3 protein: CASSPRDRGSPTNEKLFF; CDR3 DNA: TGTGCCAGCAGCCCGCGGGACAGGGGGTCCCCAACTAATGAAAAACTGTTTTTT
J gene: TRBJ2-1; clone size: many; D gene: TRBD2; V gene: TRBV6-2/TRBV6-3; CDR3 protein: CASSPSSGGIYNEQFF; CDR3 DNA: TGTGCCAGCAGTCCATCTAGCGGGGGCATCTACAATGAGCAGTTCTTC